This T cell receptor (beta chain) was documented in a study of blood T cells in healthy people across ages. Study findings and constraints: There were more naive CD4+ cells and higher diversity in long-lived donors than in aged donors. Observed TCR beta diversity per million T cells went down as age went up. This fall followed a roughly linear course with age.

As regards this clonotype: The antigen is unknown.

Alongside a J-beta primer mix, a sample-barcoded 5' primer served in a second PCR lasting about 6 to 12 cycles. TCRdb itself ran the 5' RACE reads through MiXCR, one entry per CDR3 protein. The table includes approximately 780,000 distinct CDR3 sequences, around a quarter detected once. This CDR3 is built from 12 residues. Germline V gives CDR1 DFQATT, CDR2 SNEGSKA (reference sequence). Another study also made use of these data, one on T cells of mothers and their children. That study adds: Thymic selection shapes TCR recombination output similarly in related and unrelated pairs.

The specimen sequenced was blood. The chain links TRBV20-1 to TRBJ2-5, with TRBD2 identical over 7 bases. The DNA end is a closer match to TRBJ2-1, so the J assignment may be wrong. The source is a boy younger than 18 in good health. CDR3 sequence: CSAPGLFNEQFF. The CDR3 coding sequence is TGCAGTGCCCCGGGACTATTCAATGAGCAGTTCTTC.